The rows below give T cell receptor beta chains drawn from one sample of a study of breast tumors, draining lymph nodes, adjacent tissues. TCRdb re-derived calls from the multiplex PCR reads in MiXCR, one entry per CDR3 protein. Of 100,000 to 150,000 distinct CDR3 sequences in the sample, just under 20% were seen once. Material: axillary lymph node tissue. The receptors here all came from a female donor with breast cancer. Some clones in this sample may be carry-over from other donors' samples. The conserved cysteine and the conserved F or W are not part of the CDR3 here.

cdr3_aa: ASSVAPEGTIY; j_call: TRBJ1-3; v_call: TRBV9
cdr3_aa: ASSLNVNSYNEQF; j_call: TRBJ2-1; v_call: TRBV5-5
cdr3_aa: ASSLGTSGGITQY; j_call: TRBJ2-3; v_call: TRBV19
cdr3_aa: SASRLAGGTDTQY; j_call: TRBJ2-3; v_call: TRBV20-1
cdr3_aa: ASSGAVGSPLH; j_call: TRBJ1-6; v_call: TRBV6-6
cdr3_aa: ASSPDRKNTIY; j_call: TRBJ1-3; v_call: TRBV5-1
cdr3_aa: SARDGDSGSNNEQF; j_call: TRBJ2-1; v_call: TRBV20-1
cdr3_aa: SAKVPRGQDEKLF; j_call: TRBJ1-4; v_call: TRBV20-1
cdr3_aa: ASGQKRALSGANVLT; j_call: TRBJ2-6; v_call: TRBV6-1
cdr3_aa: ASTLGDRTSQPQH; j_call: TRBJ1-5; v_call: TRBV2
cdr3_aa: ASSDRTGKAGELF; j_call: TRBJ2-2; v_call: TRBV2
cdr3_aa: SARDRDRGRNEQF; j_call: TRBJ2-1; v_call: TRBV20-1
cdr3_aa: ASSLRGADQPQH; j_call: TRBJ1-5; v_call: TRBV28
cdr3_aa: ASREARDQPQH; j_call: TRBJ1-5; v_call: TRBV6-1
cdr3_aa: ASSRGTGANGYGYT; j_call: TRBJ1-2; v_call: TRBV18
cdr3_aa: ASSPGLAGGRGAQY; j_call: TRBJ2-5; v_call: TRBV7-6
cdr3_aa: ASRPTYADETQY; j_call: TRBJ2-5; v_call: TRBV5-1
cdr3_aa: AWSRGDTGEQY; j_call: TRBJ2-7; v_call: TRBV30
cdr3_aa: ASSLTGQGILSNQPQH; j_call: TRBJ1-5; v_call: TRBV6-1
cdr3_aa: ASSEYSGGETQY; j_call: TRBJ2-5; v_call: TRBV25-1
cdr3_aa: ASSLDYSGNTIY; j_call: TRBJ1-3; v_call: TRBV5-1
cdr3_aa: ASSRRPWDTEAF; j_call: TRBJ1-1; v_call: TRBV27
cdr3_aa: SGKYNEQF; j_call: TRBJ2-1; v_call: TRBV29-1
cdr3_aa: SAIRTAMTYEQY; j_call: TRBJ2-7; v_call: TRBV20-1
cdr3_aa: ASIDRTEAF; j_call: TRBJ1-1; v_call: TRBV6-5
cdr3_aa: ASLPAGGNYNEQF; j_call: TRBJ2-1; v_call: TRBV12-3/TRBV12-4
cdr3_aa: ASSRDSHSYNEQF; j_call: TRBJ2-1; v_call: TRBV12-3/TRBV12-4
cdr3_aa: ATSDLGVGGTDTQY; j_call: TRBJ2-3; v_call: TRBV24-1
cdr3_aa: ASSRSSGGGTGELF; j_call: TRBJ2-2; v_call: TRBV7-2
cdr3_aa: ATSDFGRGDQETQY; j_call: TRBJ2-5; v_call: TRBV24-1
cdr3_aa: ASSTKSGLAKNIQY; j_call: TRBJ2-4; v_call: TRBV5-4
cdr3_aa: ASSIGRSGYT; j_call: TRBJ1-2; v_call: TRBV19
cdr3_aa: ASSLQNLGIGELF; j_call: TRBJ2-2; v_call: TRBV3-1
cdr3_aa: SVGNPRQGYEQY; j_call: TRBJ2-7; v_call: TRBV29-1
cdr3_aa: ASSDFQLSYEQY; j_call: TRBJ2-7; v_call: TRBV5-6
cdr3_aa: ASSHSGRNAGYT; j_call: TRBJ1-2; v_call: TRBV3-1
cdr3_aa: ASSKGLAGNNEQF; j_call: TRBJ2-1; v_call: TRBV7-9
cdr3_aa: ATSREGAGAQETQY; j_call: TRBJ2-5; v_call: TRBV15
cdr3_aa: SARVPGGGFDEQF; j_call: TRBJ2-1; v_call: TRBV20-1
cdr3_aa: ASSPRTGADYGYT; j_call: TRBJ1-2; v_call: TRBV9